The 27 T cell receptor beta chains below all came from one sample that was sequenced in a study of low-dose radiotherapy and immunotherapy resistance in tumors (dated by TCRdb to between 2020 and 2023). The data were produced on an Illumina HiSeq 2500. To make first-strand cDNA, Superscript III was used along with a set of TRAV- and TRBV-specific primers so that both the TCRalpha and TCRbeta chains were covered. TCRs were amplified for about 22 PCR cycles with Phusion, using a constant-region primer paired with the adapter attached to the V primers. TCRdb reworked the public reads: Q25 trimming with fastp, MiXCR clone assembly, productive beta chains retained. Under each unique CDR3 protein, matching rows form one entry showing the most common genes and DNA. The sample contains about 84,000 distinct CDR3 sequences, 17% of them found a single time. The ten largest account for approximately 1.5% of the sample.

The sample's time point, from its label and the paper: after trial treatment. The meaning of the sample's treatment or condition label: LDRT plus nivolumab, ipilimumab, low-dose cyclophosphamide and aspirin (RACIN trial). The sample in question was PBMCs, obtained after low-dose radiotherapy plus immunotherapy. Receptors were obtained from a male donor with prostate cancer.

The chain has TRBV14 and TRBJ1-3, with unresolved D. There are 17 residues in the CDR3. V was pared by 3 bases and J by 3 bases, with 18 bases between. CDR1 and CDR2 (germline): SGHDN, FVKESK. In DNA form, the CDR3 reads TGTGCCAGCAGCCATCCAAGAAAGGGAGTCCTTGGAAACACCATATATTTT. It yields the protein CASSHPRKGVLGNTIYF.

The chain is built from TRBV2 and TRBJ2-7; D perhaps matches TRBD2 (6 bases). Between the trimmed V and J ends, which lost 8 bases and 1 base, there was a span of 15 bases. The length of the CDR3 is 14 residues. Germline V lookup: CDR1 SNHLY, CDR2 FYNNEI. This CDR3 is CASGPGTPSYEQYF. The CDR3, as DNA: TGTGCCAGCGGACCCGGGACTCCATCCTACGAGCAGTACTTC.

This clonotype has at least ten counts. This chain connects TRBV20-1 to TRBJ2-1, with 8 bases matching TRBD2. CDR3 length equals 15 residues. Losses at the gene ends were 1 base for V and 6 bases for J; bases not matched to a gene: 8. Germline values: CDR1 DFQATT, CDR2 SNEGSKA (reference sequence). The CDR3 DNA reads TGCAGTGCTAGAGTTGCGCGGGAGGCCACCAATGAGCAGTTCTTC. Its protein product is CSARVAREATNEQFF.

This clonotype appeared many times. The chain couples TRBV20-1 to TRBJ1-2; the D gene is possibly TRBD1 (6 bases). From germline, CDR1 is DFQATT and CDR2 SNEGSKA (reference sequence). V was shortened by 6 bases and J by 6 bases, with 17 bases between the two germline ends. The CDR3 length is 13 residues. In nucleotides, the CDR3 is TGCAGTGCAAACAGGGTCGTAGTCAATGGCTACACCTTC. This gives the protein CSANRVVVNGYTF.

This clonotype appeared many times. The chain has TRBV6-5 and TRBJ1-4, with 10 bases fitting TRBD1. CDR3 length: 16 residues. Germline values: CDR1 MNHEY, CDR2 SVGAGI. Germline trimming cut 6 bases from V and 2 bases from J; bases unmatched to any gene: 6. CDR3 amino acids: CASSTTGGATNEKLFF. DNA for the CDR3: TGTGCCAGCAGCACGACAGGGGGCGCGACTAATGAAAAACTGTTTTTT.

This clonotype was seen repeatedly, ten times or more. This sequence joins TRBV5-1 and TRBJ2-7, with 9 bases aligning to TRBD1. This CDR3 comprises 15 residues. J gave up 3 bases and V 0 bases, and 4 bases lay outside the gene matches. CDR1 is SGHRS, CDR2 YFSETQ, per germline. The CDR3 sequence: CASSLDTGGLYEQYF. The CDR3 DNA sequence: TGCGCCAGCAGCTTGGACACAGGGGGCCTCTACGAGCAGTACTTC.

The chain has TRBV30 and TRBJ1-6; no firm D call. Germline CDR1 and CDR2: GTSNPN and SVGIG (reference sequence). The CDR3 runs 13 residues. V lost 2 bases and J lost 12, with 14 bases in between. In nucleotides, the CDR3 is TGTGCCTGGAGTCTGGACCGCTCCGGACCCCTCCACTTT. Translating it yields CAWSLDRSGPLHF.

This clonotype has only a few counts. For the CDR3, the DNA is TGTGCCAGCAGCGAATCTACTAGCGGAGGGACCGGGGAGCTGTTTTTT. Translation: CASSESTSGGTGELFF. V gene TRBV9 combines with J gene TRBJ2-2; 8 bases match TRBD2. Germline CDR1 is SGDLS and CDR2 is YYNGEE. The CDR3 runs to 16 residues. Germline trimming cut 3 bases from V and 5 bases from J; bases unmatched to any gene: 9.

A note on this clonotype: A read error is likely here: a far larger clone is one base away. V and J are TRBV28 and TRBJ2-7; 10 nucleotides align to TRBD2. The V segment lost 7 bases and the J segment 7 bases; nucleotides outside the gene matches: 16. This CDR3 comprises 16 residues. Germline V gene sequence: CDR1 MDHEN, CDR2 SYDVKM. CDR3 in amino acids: CASTTAGGNSYNEQYF. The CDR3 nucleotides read TGTGCCAGCACTACAGCGGGGGGGAATAGCTACAATGAGCAGTACTTC.

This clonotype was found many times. The CDR3 nucleotides are TGTGCCAGCAGGGGGACTAGCGGGAAAGAGACCCAGTACTTC. It is translated as CASRGTSGKETQYF. The rearrangement links TRBV12-3 or TRBV12-4 to TRBJ2-5; 13 bases agree with TRBD2. The CDR3 has 14 residues. V was clipped by 6 bases and J by 3 bases; unmatched bases: 1.

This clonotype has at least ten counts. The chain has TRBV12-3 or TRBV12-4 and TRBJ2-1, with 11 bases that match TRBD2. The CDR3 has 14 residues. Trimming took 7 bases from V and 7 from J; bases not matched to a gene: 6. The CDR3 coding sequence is TGTGCCAGCATCGGCCTAGCGGGAGGTAATGAGCAGTTCTTC. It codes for CASIGLAGGNEQFF.

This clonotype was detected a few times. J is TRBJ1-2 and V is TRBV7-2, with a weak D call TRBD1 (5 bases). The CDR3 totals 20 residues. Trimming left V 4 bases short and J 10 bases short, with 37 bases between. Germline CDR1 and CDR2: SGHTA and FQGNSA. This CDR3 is CASSSADPSYPRTTGKTYTF. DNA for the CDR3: TGTGCCAGCAGCTCGGCGGACCCCTCTTATCCCCGGACCACAGGAAAGACCTACACCTTC. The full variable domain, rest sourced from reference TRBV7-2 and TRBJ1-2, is GAGVSQSPSNKVTEKGKDVELRCDPISGHTALYWYRQSLGQGLEFLIYFQGNSAPDKSGLPSDRFSAERTGGSVSTLTIQRTQQEDSAVYLCASSSADPSYPRTTGKTYTFGSGTRLTVV.

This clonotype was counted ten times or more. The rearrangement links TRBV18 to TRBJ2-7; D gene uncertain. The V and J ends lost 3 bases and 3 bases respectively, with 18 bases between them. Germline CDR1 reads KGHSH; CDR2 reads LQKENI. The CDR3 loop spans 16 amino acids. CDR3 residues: CASSPQVSKVGYEQYF. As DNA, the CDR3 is TGTGCCAGCTCACCCCAGGTGTCCAAAGTCGGCTACGAGCAGTACTTC.

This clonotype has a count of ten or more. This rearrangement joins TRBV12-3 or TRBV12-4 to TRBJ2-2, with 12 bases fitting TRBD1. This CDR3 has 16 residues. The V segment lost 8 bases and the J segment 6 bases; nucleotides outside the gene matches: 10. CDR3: CASSWGDRGHAGELFF. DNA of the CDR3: TGTGCCAGCTCCTGGGGGGACAGGGGGCACGCCGGGGAGCTGTTTTTT.

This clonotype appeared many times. Here the CDR3 reads CASSYSSNYYEQYF. CDR3 bases: TGTGCCAGCAGTTACTCGTCTAACTACTACGAGCAGTACTTC. The chain combines TRBV6-5 with TRBJ2-7; D gene ambiguous. The germline V gene has CDR1 MNHEY and CDR2 SVGAGI. The CDR3 totals 14 residues. V lost 0 bases and J lost 3, with 9 bases in between.

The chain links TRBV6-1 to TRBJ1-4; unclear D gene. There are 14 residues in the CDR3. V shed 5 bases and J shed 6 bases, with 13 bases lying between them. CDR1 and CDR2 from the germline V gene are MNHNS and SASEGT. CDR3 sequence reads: CASSLDPRDEKLFF. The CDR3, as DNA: TGTGCCAGCAGTTTGGACCCTCGGGATGAAAAACTGTTTTTT.

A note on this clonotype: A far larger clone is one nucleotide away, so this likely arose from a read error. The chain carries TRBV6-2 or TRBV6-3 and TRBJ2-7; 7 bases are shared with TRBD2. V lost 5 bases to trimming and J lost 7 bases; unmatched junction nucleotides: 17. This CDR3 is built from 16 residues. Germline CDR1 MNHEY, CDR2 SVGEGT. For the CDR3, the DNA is TGTGCCAGCAGTGGTACGAAGCGGGAACTTACCCAAGAGCAGTACTTC. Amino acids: CASSGTKRELTQEQYF.

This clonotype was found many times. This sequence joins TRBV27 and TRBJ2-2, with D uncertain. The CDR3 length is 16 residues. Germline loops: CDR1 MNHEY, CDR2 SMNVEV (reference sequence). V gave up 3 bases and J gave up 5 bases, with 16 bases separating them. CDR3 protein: CASSLRTDVGTGELFF. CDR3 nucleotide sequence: TGTGCCAGCAGTTTGCGCACCGACGTTGGTACCGGGGAGCTGTTTTTT.

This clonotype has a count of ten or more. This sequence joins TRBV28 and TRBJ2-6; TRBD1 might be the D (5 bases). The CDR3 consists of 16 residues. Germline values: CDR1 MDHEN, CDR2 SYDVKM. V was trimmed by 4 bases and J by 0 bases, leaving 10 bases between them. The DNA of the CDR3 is TGTGCCAGCAGTTCGTTCACAGGCTCTGGGGCCAACGTCCTGACTTTC. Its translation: CASSSFTGSGANVLTF. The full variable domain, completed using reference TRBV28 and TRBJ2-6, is DVKVTQSSRYLVKRTGEKVFLECVQDMDHENMFWYRQDPGLGLRLIYFSYDVKMKEKGDIPEGYSVSREKKERFSLILESASTNQTSMYLCASSSFTGSGANVLTFGAGSRLTVL.

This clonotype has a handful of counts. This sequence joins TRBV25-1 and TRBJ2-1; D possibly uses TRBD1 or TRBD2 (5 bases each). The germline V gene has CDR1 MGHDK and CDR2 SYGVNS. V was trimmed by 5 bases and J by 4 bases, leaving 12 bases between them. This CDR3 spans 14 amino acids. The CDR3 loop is CASSFRDGYNEQFF. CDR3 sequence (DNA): TGTGCCAGCAGTTTCCGGGACGGATACAATGAGCAGTTCTTC.

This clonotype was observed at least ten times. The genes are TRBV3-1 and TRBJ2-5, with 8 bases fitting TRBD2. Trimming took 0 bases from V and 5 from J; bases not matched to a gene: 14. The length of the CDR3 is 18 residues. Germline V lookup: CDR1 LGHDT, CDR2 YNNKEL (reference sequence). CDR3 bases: TGTGCCAGCAGCCAAGAAAGCGGGAGAGTGTTAAAGGGGGAGACCCAGTACTTC. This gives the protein CASSQESGRVLKGETQYF.

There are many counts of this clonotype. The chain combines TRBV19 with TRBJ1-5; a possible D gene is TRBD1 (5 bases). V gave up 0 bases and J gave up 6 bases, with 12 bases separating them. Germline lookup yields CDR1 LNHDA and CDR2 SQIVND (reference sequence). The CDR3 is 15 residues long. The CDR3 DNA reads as TGTGCCAGTAGTATAGATGGCGGGGGGATTCAGCCCCAGCATTTT. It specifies CASSIDGGGIQPQHF.

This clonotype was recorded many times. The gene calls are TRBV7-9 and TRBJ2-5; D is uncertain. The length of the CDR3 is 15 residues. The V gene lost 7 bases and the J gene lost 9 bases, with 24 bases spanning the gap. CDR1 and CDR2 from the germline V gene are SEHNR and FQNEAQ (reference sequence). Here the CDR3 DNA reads TGTGCCAGCACCGCAGGTAGCCCCGTTGTGAAGTCCCAGTACTTC. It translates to CASTAGSPVVKSQYF.

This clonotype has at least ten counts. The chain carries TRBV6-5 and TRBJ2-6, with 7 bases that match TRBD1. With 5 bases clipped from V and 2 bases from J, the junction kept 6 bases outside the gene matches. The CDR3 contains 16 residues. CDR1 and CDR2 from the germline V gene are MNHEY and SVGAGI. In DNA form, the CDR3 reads TGTGCCAGCAGTACGACAGGGCGGACTGGGGCCAACGTCCTGACTTTC. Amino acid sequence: CASSTTGRTGANVLTF.

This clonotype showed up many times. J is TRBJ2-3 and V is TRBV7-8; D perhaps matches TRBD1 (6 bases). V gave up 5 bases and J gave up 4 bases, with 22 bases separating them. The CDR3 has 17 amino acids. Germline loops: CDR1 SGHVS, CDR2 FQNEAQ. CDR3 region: CASSGDLMRTVPDTQYF. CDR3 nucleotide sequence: TGTGCCAGCAGCGGCGACCTAATGCGGACAGTTCCAGATACGCAGTATTTT.

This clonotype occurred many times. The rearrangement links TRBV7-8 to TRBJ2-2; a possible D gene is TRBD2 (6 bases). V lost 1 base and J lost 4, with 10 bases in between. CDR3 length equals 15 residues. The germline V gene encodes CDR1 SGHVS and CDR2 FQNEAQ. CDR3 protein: CASSLGVAATGELFF. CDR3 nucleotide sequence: TGTGCCAGCAGCTTAGGAGTAGCGGCCACCGGGGAGCTGTTTTTT.

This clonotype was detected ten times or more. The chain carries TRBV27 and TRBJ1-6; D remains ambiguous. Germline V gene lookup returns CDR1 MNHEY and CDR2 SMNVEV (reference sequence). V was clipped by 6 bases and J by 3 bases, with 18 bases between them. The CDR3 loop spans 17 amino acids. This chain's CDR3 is CASRKPVTDVYNSPLHF. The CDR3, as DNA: TGTGCCAGCAGGAAACCGGTAACGGACGTCTATAATTCACCCCTCCACTTT.